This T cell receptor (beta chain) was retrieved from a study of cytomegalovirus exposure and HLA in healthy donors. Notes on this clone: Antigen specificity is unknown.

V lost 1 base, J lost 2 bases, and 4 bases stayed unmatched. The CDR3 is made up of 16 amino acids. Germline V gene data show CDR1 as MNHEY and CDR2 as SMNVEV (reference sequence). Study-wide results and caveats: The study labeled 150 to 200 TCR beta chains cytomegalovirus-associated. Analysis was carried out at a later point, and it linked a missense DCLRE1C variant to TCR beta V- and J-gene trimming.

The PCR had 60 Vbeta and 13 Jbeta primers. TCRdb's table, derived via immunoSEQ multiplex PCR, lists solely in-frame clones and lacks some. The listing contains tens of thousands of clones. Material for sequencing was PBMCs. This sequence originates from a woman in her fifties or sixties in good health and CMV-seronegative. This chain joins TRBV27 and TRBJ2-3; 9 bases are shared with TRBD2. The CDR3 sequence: CASSLFLAGTTDTQYF. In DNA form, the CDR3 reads TGTGCCAGCAGTTTATTTCTAGCGGGGACCACAGATACGCAGTATTTT.